The sequence of this T cell receptor beta chain was determined in a study of CD8 T cells in Susac syndrome. RNA in amounts of about 0.5 to 1 ug was reverse transcribed with random hexamers. TCRdb used MiXCR to reprocess the immunoSEQ multiplex PCR reads, holding one entry per CDR3 protein. The table has 75,000 to 80,000 distinct CDR3 sequences, 94% seen once; the top ten hold 0.52%. This CDR3 is 12 amino acids long. With 3 bases removed from V and 0 bases from J, the gap between germline ends came to 6 bases. The germline V gene has CDR1 DFQATT and CDR2 SNEGSKA (reference sequence). The sequenced material came from CD8+ T cells from PBMCs. This rearrangement joins TRBV20-1 to TRBJ2-7, with D unresolved. This receptor was taken from a human donor with Susac syndrome. The chain's CDR3 is CSARESSYEQYF. The CDR3 DNA is TGCAGTGCTAGGGAGAGCTCCTACGAGCAGTACTTC.